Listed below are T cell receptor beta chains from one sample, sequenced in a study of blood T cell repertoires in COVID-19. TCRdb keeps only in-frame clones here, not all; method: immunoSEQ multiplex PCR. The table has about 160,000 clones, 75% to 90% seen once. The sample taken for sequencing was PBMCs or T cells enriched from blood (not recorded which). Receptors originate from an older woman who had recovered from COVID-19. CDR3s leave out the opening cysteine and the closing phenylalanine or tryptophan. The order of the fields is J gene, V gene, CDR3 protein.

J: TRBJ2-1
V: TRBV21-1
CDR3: ASSKQTGRNEQF

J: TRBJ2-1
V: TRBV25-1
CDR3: ATGLTPPNEQF

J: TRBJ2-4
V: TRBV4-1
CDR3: ASSQDSGHARNIQY

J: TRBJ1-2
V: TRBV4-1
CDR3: ASSQARVSPVYGYT

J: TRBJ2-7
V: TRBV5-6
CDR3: ASSLIVRQGGYEQY

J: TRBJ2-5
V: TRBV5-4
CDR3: ASSLGTSGQETQY

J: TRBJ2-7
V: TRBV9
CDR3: ASSVGSGSYEQY

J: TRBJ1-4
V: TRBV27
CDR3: ASSPRQISNEKLF

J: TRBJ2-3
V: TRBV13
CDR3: ASSFWGGAGDTQY

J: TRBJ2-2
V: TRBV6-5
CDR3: ASSYLPSVSTGELF

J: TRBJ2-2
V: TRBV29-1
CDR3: SVEDPGNTGELF

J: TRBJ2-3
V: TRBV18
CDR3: ASSPGSDTQY

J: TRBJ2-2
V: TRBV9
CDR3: ASSVTLSGGYGELF

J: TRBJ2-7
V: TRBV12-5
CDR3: ASQGSYEQY

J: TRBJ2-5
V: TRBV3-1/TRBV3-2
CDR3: ASSQVGTSPPQY

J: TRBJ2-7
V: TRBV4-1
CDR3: ASSLSVDWRVRQEQY

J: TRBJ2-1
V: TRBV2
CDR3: ASKGGLSYNEQF

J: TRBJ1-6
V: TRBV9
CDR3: ASSVLNGSPLH

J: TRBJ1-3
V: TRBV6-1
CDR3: ASSEWGLGNTIY

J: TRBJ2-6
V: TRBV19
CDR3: ASSLEQGSLAGANVLT

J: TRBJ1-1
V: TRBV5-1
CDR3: ASSWDRGGGNTEAF

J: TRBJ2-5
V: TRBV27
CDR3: ASSLLQSTGTRGLETQY

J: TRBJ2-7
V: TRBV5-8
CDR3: ASNPIGGGSSYEQY

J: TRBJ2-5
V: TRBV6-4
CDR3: ARGDRAVWETQY

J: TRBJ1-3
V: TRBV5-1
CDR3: ASSLVATGLGDSGNTIY

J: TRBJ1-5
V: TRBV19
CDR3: ASSWGQGNQPQH

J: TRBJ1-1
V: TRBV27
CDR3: ASSRWGGMNTEAF

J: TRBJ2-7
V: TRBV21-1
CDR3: ASSKEQEEDEQY